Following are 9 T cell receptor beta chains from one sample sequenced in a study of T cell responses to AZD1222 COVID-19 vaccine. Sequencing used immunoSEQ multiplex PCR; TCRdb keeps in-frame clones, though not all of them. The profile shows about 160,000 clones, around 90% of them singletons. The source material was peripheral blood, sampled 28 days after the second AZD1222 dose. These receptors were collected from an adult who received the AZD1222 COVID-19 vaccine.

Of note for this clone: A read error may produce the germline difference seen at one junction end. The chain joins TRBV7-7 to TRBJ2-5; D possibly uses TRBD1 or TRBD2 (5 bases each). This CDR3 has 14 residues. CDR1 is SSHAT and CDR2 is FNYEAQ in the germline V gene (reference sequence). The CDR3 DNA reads TGTGCTAGCACCACGGGGACGGACCAAGAGACCCAGTACTTC. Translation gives CASTTGTDQETQYF.

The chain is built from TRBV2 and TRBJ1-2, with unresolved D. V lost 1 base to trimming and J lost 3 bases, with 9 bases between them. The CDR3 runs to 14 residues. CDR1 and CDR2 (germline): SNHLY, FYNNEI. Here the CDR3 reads CASSEGEGDYGYTF. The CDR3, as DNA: TGTGCCAGCAGTGAAGGAGAGGGAGACTATGGCTACACCTTC.

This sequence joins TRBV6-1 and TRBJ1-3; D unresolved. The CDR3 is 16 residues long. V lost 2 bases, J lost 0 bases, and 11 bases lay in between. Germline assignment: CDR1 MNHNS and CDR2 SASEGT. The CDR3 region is CASSEIYFSSGNTIYF. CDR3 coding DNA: TGTGCCAGCAGTGAAATCTACTTCAGCTCTGGAAACACCATATATTTT.

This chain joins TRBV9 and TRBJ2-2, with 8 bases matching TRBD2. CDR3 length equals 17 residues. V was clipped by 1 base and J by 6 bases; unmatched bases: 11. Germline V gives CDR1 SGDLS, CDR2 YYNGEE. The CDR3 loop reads CASSVYGSGSTAGELFF. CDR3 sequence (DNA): TGTGCCAGCAGCGTATACGGGAGCGGGAGTACCGCCGGGGAGCTGTTTTTT.

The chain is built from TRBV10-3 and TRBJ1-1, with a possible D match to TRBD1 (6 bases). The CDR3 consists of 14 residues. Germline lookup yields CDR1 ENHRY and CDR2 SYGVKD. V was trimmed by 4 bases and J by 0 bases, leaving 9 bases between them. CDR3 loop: CAISVGQLNTEAFF. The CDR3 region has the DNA TGTGCCATCAGTGTCGGACAGCTGAACACTGAAGCTTTCTTT.

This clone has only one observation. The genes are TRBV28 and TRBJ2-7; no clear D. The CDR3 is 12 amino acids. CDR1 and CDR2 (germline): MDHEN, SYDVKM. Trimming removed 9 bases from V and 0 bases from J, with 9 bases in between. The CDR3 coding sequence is TGTGCCAGTAAGACAACCTCCTACGAGCAGTACTTC. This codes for CASKTTSYEQYF.

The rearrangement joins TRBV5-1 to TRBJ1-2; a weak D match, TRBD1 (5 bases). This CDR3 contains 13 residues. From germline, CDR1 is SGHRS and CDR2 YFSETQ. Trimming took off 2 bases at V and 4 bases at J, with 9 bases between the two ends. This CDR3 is CASSFQGFYGYTF. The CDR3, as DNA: TGCGCCAGCAGCTTTCAGGGTTTCTATGGCTACACCTTC.

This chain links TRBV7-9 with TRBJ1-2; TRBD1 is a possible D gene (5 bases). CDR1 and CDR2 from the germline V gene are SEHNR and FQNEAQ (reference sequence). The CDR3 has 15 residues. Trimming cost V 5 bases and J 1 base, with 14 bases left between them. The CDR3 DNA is TGTGCCAGCAGCCCCACAAGGGGAGGTAACTATGGCTACACCTTC. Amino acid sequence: CASSPTRGGNYGYTF. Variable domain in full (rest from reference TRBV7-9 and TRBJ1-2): DTGVSQNPRHKITKRGQNVTFRCDPISEHNRLYWYRQTLGQGPEFLTYFQNEAQLEKSRLLSDRFSAERPKGSFSTLEIQRTEQGDSAMYLCASSPTRGGNYGYTFGSGTRLTVV.

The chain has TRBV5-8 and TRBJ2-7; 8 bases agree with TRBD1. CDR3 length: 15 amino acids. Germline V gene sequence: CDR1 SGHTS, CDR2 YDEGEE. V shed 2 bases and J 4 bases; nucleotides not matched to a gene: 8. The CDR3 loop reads CASSFPGTGEYEQYF. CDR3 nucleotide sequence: TGTGCCAGCAGCTTCCCTGGGACAGGCGAATACGAGCAGTACTTC. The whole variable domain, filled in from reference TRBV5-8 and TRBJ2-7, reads EAGVTQSPTHLIKTRGQQATLRCSPISGHTSVYWYQQALGLGLQFLLWYDEGEERNRGNFPPRFSGRQFPNYSSELNVNALELEDSALYLCASSFPGTGEYEQYFGPGTRLTVT.